Presented here are 12 T cell receptor beta chains from one specimen sequenced in a study of CD8+ T cells in alopecia areata. RNA was isolated and reverse transcribed to cDNA, the sequencing template. The data were produced by immunoSEQ multiplex PCR, yet TCRdb's version contains in-frame clones alone and is incomplete. The sample lists 150,000 or so clones, more than 75% occurring once. The sequencing here drew on CD8+ T cells sorted from blood, taken at week 0. Receptor source: a human donor with alopecia areata.

The CDR3 here is CASSEKGTSGRSSYNEQFF. The CDR3 nucleotides read TGTGCCAGCAGTGAAAAGGGGACTAGCGGGAGGAGCTCCTACAATGAGCAGTTCTTC. The chain links TRBV2 to TRBJ2-1, with TRBD2 identical over 15 bases. CDR3 length: 19 amino acids. The ends lost 2 bases at V and 0 bases at J; junction bases unmatched: 5. CDR1 and CDR2 from the germline V gene are SNHLY and FYNNEI.

The chain links TRBV5-4 to TRBJ2-7; 9 nucleotides match TRBD2. CDR3 size: 15 residues. CDR1 SGHNT and CDR2 YYREEE come from the germline V gene (reference sequence). After removal of 0 bases from V and 5 bases from J, the junction contained 6 bases not matched to a gene. CDR3 loop: CASSLGPAGGNEQYF. Here the CDR3 DNA reads TGTGCCAGCAGCTTGGGACCAGCGGGAGGCAACGAGCAGTACTTC. The full variable domain, its missing parts supplied by reference TRBV5-4 and TRBJ2-7, is ETGVTQSPTHLIKTRGQQVTLRCSSQSGHNTVSWYQQALGQGPQFIFQYYREEENGRGNFPPRFSGLQFPNYSSELNVNALELDDSALYLCASSLGPAGGNEQYFGPGTRLTVT.

The count of this clone is one. This chain joins TRBV10-3 and TRBJ2-2, with D perhaps matching TRBD2 (6 bases). Trimming stripped 3 bases from V and 7 bases from J, with 9 bases between. Per germline, CDR1 ENHRY and CDR2 SYGVKD. The CDR3 runs 13 residues. CDR3 nucleotide sequence: TGTGCCATCAGTGAAGGAGGGAACGGGGAGCTGTTTTTT. This translates into CAISEGGNGELFF.

The chain carries TRBV2 and TRBJ2-3; TRBD2 matches 10 bases. In germline, CDR1 is SNHLY, CDR2 FYNNEI. The CDR3 spans 15 residues. V lost 8 bases, J lost 4 bases, and 9 bases stayed unmatched. The CDR3: CASPAAGGPPDTQYF. CDR3 sequence (DNA): TGTGCCAGCCCAGCAGCGGGAGGGCCCCCAGATACGCAGTATTTT.

The chain links TRBV5-1 to TRBJ2-7, with TRBD1 matching 9 bases. This CDR3 comprises 17 residues. Germline lookup yields CDR1 SGHRS and CDR2 YFSETQ. Trimming took 0 bases from V and 2 from J; bases not matched to a gene: 9. CDR3 in DNA: TGCGCCAGCAGCTTGGGAATACAGGGGGCTCCTCCCTACGAGCAGTACTTC. It specifies CASSLGIQGAPPYEQYF.

J is TRBJ2-7 and V is TRBV19, with D unresolved. V gave up 3 bases and J gave up 1 base, with 7 bases separating them. The germline V gene encodes CDR1 LNHDA and CDR2 SQIVND (reference sequence). The CDR3 sequence is 13 residues long. The CDR3 spells CASSMYTSYEQYF. The CDR3 nucleotides are TGTGCCAGTAGTATGTATACTTCCTACGAGCAGTACTTC.

The gene calls are TRBV19 and TRBJ1-6; no reliable D call. The CDR3 runs to 16 residues. The V and J ends lost 5 bases and 8 bases respectively, with 19 bases between them. In germline, CDR1 is LNHDA, CDR2 SQIVND (reference sequence). The CDR3 coding sequence is TGTGCCAGTAGTTCGGAGGCCCCTCGGGTTGATTCACCCCTCCACTTT. Translating gives CASSSEAPRVDSPLHF.

The chain carries TRBV4-2 and TRBJ2-1; D gene uncertain. Germline CDR1 is LGHNA and CDR2 is YNFKEQ. The CDR3 contains 12 residues. V was trimmed by 5 bases and J by 3 bases, leaving 5 bases between them. The CDR3 DNA sequence: TGTGCCAGCAGCGGAAACTACAATGAGCAGTTCTTC. This encodes CASSGNYNEQFF.

The chain uses TRBV29-1 and TRBJ2-7; the match to TRBD1 covers 8 bases. CDR3 size: 16 residues. With 6 bases clipped from V and 5 bases from J, the junction kept 18 bases outside the gene matches. CDR1 and CDR2 from the germline V gene are SQVTM and ANQGSEA. The CDR3 spells CSVRDRTSVSGNEQYF. The DNA of the CDR3 is TGCAGCGTCCGGGACAGGACTTCGGTTTCGGGGAACGAGCAGTACTTC.

This chain uses TRBV2 with TRBJ2-7, with TRBD1 matching over 8 bases. The CDR3 runs 11 residues. The germline V gene encodes CDR1 SNHLY and CDR2 FYNNEI. V was clipped by 6 bases and J by 13 bases; unmatched bases: 8. For the CDR3, the DNA is TGTGCCAGCAGAGGTGGACAGGGTACATACTTC. Its translation is CASRGGQGTYF.

This CDR3 reads CASSSARGQEENTEAFF. CDR3 sequence (DNA): TGCGCCAGCAGCTCGGCGCGCGGACAGGAGGAGAACACTGAAGCTTTCTTT. This chain connects TRBV5-1 to TRBJ1-1, with 7 positions matching TRBD1. V lost 3 bases to trimming and J lost 1 base; unmatched junction nucleotides: 12. From germline, CDR1 is SGHRS and CDR2 YFSETQ. The CDR3 has 17 residues.

The rearrangement uses TRBV30 and TRBJ2-3; no clear D. The V gene's germline CDR1 is GTSNPN and CDR2 SVGIG (reference sequence). The CDR3 spans 14 residues. CDR3 region: CASTAGSSTDTQYF. CDR3 DNA sequence: TGTGCTTCCACGGCTGGATCTAGCACAGATACGCAGTATTTT.